The 6 T cell receptor beta chains reported below all come from one sample, sequenced in a study of CD8 T cells in Susac syndrome. With random hexamers, reverse transcription was performed on about 0.5 to 1 ug of RNA. TCRdb reprocessed the immunoSEQ multiplex PCR reads with MiXCR, giving one entry per CDR3 protein. The sample holds some 70,000 distinct CDR3 sequences, just under 95% seen once. The source material was CD8+ T cells from PBMCs. The receptors shown here come from a human donor with multiple sclerosis.

V gene TRBV7-3 combines with J gene TRBJ2-2; D ambiguous. There are 13 residues in the CDR3. Deletions cut 2 bases from V and 4 bases from J, with 5 bases between. Germline V gene data show CDR1 as SGHTA and CDR2 as FQGTGA. The CDR3 bases are TGTGCCAGCAGCTTAGCTGGCACCGGGGAGCTGTTTTTT. This codes for CASSLAGTGELFF. Full variable domain (rest looked up from reference TRBV7-3 and TRBJ2-2): GAGVSQTPSNKVTEKGKYVELRCDPISGHTALYWYRQSLGQGPEFLIYFQGTGAADDSGLPNDRFFAVRPEGSVSTLKIQRTERGDSAVYLCASSLAGTGELFFGEGSRLTVL.

This rearrangement joins TRBV20-1 to TRBJ1-5; TRBD1 is a possible D gene (6 bases). This CDR3 region has 14 residues. Germline V gives CDR1 DFQATT, CDR2 SNEGSKA (reference sequence). V was pared by 3 bases and J by 3 bases, with 12 bases between. The CDR3 DNA is TGCAGTGCTAGCAAGGGGGAGATCAATCAGCCCCAGCATTTT. Amino acids: CSASKGEINQPQHF.

This clonotype has only a few counts. The V call is TRBV29-1, the J call TRBJ2-1; D ambiguous. The V gene's germline CDR1 is SQVTM and CDR2 ANQGSEA. There are 10 residues in the CDR3. V lost 8 bases, J lost 7 bases, and 9 bases lay in between. The CDR3 DNA reads as TGCAGCCCCCGGATGAATGAGCAGTTCTTC. Amino acid sequence: CSPRMNEQFF.

The chain joins TRBV3-1 to TRBJ2-2; the D call may be TRBD1 or TRBD2 (5 bases each). V was shortened by 3 bases and J by 4 bases, with 27 bases between the two germline ends. The CDR3 is made up of 20 amino acids. The V gene's germline CDR1 is LGHDT and CDR2 YNNKEL (reference sequence). This CDR3 is CASSQKEWDVGPRGTGELFF. The CDR3 DNA is TGTGCCAGCAGCCAGAAGGAGTGGGACGTGGGGCCACGCGGCACCGGGGAGCTGTTTTTT.

The V and J genes are TRBV29-1 and TRBJ2-1; 7 bases are shared with TRBD1. V lost 0 bases to trimming and J lost 3 bases; unmatched junction nucleotides: 5. CDR3 length: 15 residues. Germline assignment: CDR1 SQVTM and CDR2 ANQGSEA. The CDR3 here is CSVEEGQGVYNEQFF. The DNA for the CDR3 is TGCAGCGTTGAAGAAGGTCAGGGGGTCTACAATGAGCAGTTCTTC.

The V call is TRBV5-1, the J call TRBJ1-6; D unresolved. The CDR3 contains 12 residues. The germline gives CDR1 SGHRS, CDR2 YFSETQ. Trimming cost V 1 base and J 7 bases, with 3 bases left between them. The CDR3 sequence: CASSLPNSPLHF. CDR3 in DNA: TGCGCCAGCAGCTTGCCCAATTCACCCCTCCACTTT. Full variable domain (rest looked up from reference TRBV5-1 and TRBJ1-6): KAGVTQTPRYLIKTRGQQVTLSCSPISGHRSVSWYQQTPGQGLQFLFEYFSETQRNKGNFPGRFSGRQFSNSRSEMNVSTLELGDSALYLCASSLPNSPLHFGNGTRLTVT.